Detailed here is one T cell receptor beta chain. The data derive from a study of blood T cell repertoires in COVID-19. Study at large: The cDNA or gDNA used as material had been derived from T cells, B-cell-depleted T cells, or PBMCs.

The CDR3 extends over 14 amino acids. V lost 1 base, J lost 7 bases, and 13 bases lay in between. CDR1 and CDR2 (germline): LGHNA, YSLEER. Some clones are missing from TCRdb's copy, which holds only in-frame ones; the method was immunoSEQ multiplex PCR. Of 200,000 to 300,000 clones in the sample, 87% were seen once. The sequenced sample consisted of peripheral blood. The chain links TRBV4-3 to TRBJ1-2; maybe TRBD1 (6 bases). The receptor was derived from a woman aged 40 to 50 who had recovered from COVID-19. The CDR3 coding sequence is TGCGCCAGCAGCCAAGCTCGGCAGGGGCCTGGCTACACCTTC. As protein: CASSQARQGPGYTF.